This T cell receptor (beta chain) was captured in a study of identical twins. With template switching, a universal primer site was added, and the cDNA carried unique molecular identifiers. TCRdb independently ran MiXCR on the 5' RACE reads; one entry per CDR3 protein. The sample contains approximately 410,000 distinct CDR3 sequences, 18% of which appear only once. V lost 4 bases and J lost 5; bases outside the gene matches: 14. Germline-derived CDR1 and CDR2 are LGHNA and YSLEER. The CDR3 runs to 17 residues. Everyone who gave samples was a healthy Caucasian. This clonotype was observed a handful of times.

This TCR was sampled from a man aged 45-65 years in good health. Sequencing was done on a sample of naive T cells sorted from blood. The chain combines TRBV4-3 with TRBJ1-2; 9 bases are a match to TRBD1. In DNA form, the CDR3 reads TGCGCCAGCAGCCCTAAACTCCCGGGACAGGGTTTGTATGGCTACACCTTC. It translates to CASSPKLPGQGLYGYTF.